This T cell receptor beta chain was recovered during a study of identifying expanded T cells in peripheral blood. Study-wide results and caveats: Clone count variance between roughly two-week samples rose with total template count.

This CDR3 region has 14 residues. With 2 bases removed from V and 2 bases from J, the gap between germline ends came to 9 bases. Looked up from germline, CDR1 is LNHDA and CDR2 is SQIVND (reference sequence). As concerns this clone: The antigen remains unidentified.

TCRdb keeps only in-frame clones here, not all; method: immunoSEQ multiplex PCR. The profile shows around 70,000 clones, approximately 87% of them singletons. This sequence joins TRBV19 and TRBJ1-2; D is possibly TRBD1 (5 bases). This clonotype was obtained from a person aged 18 to 70 in good health. The sequencing input was blood. CDR3 DNA sequence: TGTGCCAGTAGTATACCAGGGACCAACTATGGCTACACCTTC. Its protein is CASSIPGTNYGYTF.